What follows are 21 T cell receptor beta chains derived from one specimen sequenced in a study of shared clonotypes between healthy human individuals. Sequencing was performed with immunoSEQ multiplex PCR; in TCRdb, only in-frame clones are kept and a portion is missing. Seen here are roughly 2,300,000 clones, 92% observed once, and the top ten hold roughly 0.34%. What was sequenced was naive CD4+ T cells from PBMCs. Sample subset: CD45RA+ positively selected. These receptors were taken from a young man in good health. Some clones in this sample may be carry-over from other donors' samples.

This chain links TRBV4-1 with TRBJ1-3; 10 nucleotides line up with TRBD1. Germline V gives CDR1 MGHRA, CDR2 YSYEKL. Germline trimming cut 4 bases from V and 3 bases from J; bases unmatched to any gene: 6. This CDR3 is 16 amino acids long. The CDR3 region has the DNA TGCGCCAGCAGCCGCTCGGGACAGGGGAATGGAAACACCATATATTTT. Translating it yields CASSRSGQGNGNTIYF.

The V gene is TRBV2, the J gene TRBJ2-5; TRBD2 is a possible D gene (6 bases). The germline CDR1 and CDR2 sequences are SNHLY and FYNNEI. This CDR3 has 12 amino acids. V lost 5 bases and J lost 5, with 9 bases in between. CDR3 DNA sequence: TGTGCCAGCAGTCAGGCGGGGGAGACCCAGTACTTC. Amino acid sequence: CASSQAGETQYF.

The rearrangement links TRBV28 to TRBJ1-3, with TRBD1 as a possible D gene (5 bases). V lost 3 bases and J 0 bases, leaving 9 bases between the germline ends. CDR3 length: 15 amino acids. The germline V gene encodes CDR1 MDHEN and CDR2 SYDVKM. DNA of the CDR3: TGTGCCAGCAGTTTCGGGGCAGGCTCTGGAAACACCATATATTTT. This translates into CASSFGAGSGNTIYF.

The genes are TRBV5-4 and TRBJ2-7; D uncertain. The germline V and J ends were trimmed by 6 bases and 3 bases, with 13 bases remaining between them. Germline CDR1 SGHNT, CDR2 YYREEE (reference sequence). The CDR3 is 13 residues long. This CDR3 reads CASKLEAGYEQYF. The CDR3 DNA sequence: TGTGCCAGCAAGTTAGAAGCCGGCTACGAGCAGTACTTC.

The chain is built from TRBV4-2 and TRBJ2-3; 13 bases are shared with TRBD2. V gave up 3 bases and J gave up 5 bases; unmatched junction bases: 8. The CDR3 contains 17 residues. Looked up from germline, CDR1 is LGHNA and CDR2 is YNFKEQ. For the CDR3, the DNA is TGTGCCAGCAGCCAGGCACTAGCGGGAGGGCCGGAAGATACGCAGTATTTT. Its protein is CASSQALAGGPEDTQYF.

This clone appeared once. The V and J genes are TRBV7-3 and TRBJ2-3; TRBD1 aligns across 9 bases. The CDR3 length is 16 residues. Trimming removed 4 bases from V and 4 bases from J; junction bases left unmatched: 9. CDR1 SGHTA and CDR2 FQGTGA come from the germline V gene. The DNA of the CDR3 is TGTGCCAGCAGCTATATACCGGGACAGGGTGCAGATACGCAGTATTTT. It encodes CASSYIPGQGADTQYF. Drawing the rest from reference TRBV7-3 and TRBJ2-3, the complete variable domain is GAGVSQTPSNKVTEKGKYVELRCDPISGHTALYWYRQSLGQGPEFLIYFQGTGAADDSGLPNDRFFAVRPEGSVSTLKIQRTERGDSAVYLCASSYIPGQGADTQYFGPGTRLTVL.

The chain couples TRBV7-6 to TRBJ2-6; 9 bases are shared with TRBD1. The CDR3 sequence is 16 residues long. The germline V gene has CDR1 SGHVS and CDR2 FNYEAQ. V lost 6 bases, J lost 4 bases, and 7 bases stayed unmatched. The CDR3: CASSGQGRIGANVLTF. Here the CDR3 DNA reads TGTGCCAGCAGTGGACAGGGGCGGATCGGGGCCAACGTCCTGACTTTC.

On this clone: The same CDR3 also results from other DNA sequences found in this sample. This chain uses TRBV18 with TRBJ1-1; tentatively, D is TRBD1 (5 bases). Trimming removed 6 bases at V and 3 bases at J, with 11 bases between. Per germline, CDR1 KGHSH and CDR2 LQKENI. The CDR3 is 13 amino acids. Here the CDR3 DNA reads TGTGCCAGCTCTCCCCAGGGAGACACTGAAGCTTTCTTT. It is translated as CASSPQGDTEAFF.

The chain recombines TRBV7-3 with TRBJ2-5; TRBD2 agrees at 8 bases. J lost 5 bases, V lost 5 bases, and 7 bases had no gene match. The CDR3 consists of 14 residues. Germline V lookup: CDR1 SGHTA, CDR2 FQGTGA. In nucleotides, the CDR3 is TGTGCCAGCAGCCGCCGGGGGGGGCGGGAGACCCAGTACTTC. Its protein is CASSRRGGRETQYF.

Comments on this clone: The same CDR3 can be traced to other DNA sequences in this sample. CDR3 sequence reads: CASSLVSTNEKLFF. The CDR3 DNA sequence: TGCGCCAGCAGCTTGGTGTCAACTAATGAAAAACTGTTTTTT. The chain has TRBV5-1 and TRBJ1-4, with D hard to call. Germline CDR1 SGHRS, CDR2 YFSETQ. This CDR3 is built from 14 residues. Trimming shortened V by 0 bases and J by 0 bases, and 3 bases separated the two germline ends.

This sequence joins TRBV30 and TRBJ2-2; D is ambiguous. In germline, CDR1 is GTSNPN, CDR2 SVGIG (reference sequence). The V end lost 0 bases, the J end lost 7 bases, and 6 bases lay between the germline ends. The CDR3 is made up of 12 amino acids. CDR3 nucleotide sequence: TGTGCCTGGAGTGTATCCCGCGGGGAGCTGTTTTTT. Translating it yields CAWSVSRGELFF.

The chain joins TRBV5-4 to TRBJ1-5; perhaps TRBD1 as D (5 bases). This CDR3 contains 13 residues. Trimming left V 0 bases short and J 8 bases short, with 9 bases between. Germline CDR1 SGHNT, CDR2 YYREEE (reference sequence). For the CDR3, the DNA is TGTGCCAGCAGCTTGGGAGGGGAGAAGCCCCAGCATTTT. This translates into CASSLGGEKPQHF.

The CDR3 sequence: CASRSGTSGIYIQYF. The CDR3 bases are TGCGCCAGCCGATCAGGGACTAGCGGGATTTACATTCAGTACTTC. This chain uses TRBV5-1 with TRBJ2-4; 13 bases map to TRBD2. The J segment lost 8 bases and the V segment lost 7 bases, leaving 9 bases of the junction unmatched. The germline CDR1 and CDR2 sequences are SGHRS and YFSETQ. This CDR3 has 15 residues.

The CDR3 protein is CASSRHNEQFF. CDR3 bases: TGTGCCAGCAGTCGCCACAATGAGCAGTTCTTC. The rearrangement links TRBV6-1 to TRBJ2-1; no reliable D call. CDR3 length equals 11 residues. Per the germline V gene, CDR1 is MNHNS and CDR2 is SASEGT. Trimming removed 5 bases at V and 5 bases at J, with 4 bases between.

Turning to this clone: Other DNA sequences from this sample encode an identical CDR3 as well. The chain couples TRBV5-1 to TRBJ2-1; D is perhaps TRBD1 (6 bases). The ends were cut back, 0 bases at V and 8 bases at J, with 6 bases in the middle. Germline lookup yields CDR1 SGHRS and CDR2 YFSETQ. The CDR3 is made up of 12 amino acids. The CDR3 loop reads CASSLGGHEQFF. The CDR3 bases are TGCGCCAGCAGCTTGGGGGGGCATGAGCAGTTCTTC.

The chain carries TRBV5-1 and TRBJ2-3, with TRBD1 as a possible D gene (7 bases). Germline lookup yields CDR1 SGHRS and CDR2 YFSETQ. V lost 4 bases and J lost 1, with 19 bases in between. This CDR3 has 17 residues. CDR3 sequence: CASSLAPFRGGTDTQYF. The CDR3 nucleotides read TGCGCCAGCAGCCTAGCCCCTTTCAGGGGGGGCACAGATACGCAGTATTTT.

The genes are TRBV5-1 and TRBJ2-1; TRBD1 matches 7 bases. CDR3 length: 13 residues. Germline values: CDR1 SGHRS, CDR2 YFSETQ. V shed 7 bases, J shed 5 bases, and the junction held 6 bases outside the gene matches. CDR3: CASRDSLNNEQFF. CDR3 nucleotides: TGCGCCAGCCGGGACAGCCTAAACAATGAGCAGTTCTTC.

CDR3 sequence (DNA): TGTGCCAGCACACGACTAGCGGGAAACTACAATGAGCAGTTCTTC. Translated: CASTRLAGNYNEQFF. This chain connects TRBV6-4 to TRBJ2-1; 11 bases fit TRBD2. V trimming: 7 bases; J trimming: 3 bases; junction bases outside the gene matches: 5. Germline V CDR1 and CDR2: MRHNA, SNTAGT. The CDR3 is made up of 15 amino acids.

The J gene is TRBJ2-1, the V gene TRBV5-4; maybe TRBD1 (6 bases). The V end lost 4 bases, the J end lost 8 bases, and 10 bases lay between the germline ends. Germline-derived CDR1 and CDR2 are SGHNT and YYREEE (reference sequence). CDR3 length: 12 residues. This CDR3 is CASSRNRDEQFF. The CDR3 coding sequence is TGTGCCAGCAGCCGGAACAGGGATGAGCAGTTCTTC. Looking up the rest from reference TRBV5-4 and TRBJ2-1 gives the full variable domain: ETGVTQSPTHLIKTRGQQVTLRCSSQSGHNTVSWYQQALGQGPQFIFQYYREEENGRGNFPPRFSGLQFPNYSSELNVNALELDDSALYLCASSRNRDEQFFGPGTRLTVL.

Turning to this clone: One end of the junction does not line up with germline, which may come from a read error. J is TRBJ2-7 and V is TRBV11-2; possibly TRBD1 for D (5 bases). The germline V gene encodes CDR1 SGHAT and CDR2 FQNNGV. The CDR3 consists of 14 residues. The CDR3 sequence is CASSSKDTPYGQYF. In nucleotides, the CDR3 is TGTGCCAGCAGCTCGAAGGACACCCCCTACGGGCAGTACTTC.

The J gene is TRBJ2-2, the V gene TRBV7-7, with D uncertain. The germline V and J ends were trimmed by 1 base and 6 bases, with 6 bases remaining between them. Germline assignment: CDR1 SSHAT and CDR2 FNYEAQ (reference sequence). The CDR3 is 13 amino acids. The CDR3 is CASSLGRAGELFF. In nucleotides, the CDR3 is TGTGCCAGCAGCTTAGGAAGGGCCGGGGAGCTGTTTTTT. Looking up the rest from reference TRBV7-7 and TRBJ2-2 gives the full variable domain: GAGVSQSPRYKVTKRGQDVTLRCDPISSHATLYWYQQALGQGPEFLTYFNYEAQPDKSGLPSDRFSAERPEGSISTLTIQRTEQRDSAMYRCASSLGRAGELFFGEGSRLTVL.